The entry that follows covers one T cell receptor beta chain sequence. The data were obtained in a study of blood T cell repertoires in COVID-19. Study-level information: Specimens from acute and convalescent COVID-19 originated in the United States, Italy and Spain. T cells, B-cell-depleted T cells, or PBMCs provided the cDNA or gDNA that served as material.

Germline V CDR1 and CDR2: LGHNA, YSLEER. V shed 1 base and J 7 bases; nucleotides not matched to a gene: 14. CDR3 length: 17 residues. Original processing methods: Amplification with reference gene primers provided the estimates of nucleated cell counts. The method was immunoSEQ multiplex PCR; TCRdb's version includes in-frame clones alone and lacks a portion of them. D and trimming were read from the DNA, whereas the V and J calls and clone size are those reported in that table. The repertoire holds hundreds of thousands of clones, with roughly 86% as singletons. This receptor was identified in a man in his sixties with acute or convalescent COVID-19. The sample was peripheral blood. The chain couples TRBV4-3 to TRBJ1-1; 8 nucleotides match TRBD1. The CDR3 protein is CASSQVSGGNRNDEAFF. The CDR3 DNA follows: TGCGCCAGCAGCCAAGTTTCAGGGGGCAATCGGAATGATGAAGCTTTCTTT.